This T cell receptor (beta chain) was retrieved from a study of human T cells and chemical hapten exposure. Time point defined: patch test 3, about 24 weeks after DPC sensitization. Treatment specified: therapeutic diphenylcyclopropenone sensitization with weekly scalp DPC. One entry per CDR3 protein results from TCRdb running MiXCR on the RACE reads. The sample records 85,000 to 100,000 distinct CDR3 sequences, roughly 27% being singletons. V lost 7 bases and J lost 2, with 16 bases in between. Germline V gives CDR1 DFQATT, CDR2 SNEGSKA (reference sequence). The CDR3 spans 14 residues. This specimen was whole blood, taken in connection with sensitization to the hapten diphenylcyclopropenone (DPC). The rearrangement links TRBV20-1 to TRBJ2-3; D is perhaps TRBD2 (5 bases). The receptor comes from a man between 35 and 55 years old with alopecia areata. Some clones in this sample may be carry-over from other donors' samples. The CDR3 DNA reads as TGCAGTGGGGAAGGCCCTAGCATCACAGATACGCAGTATTTT. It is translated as CSGEGPSITDTQYF.